This paragraph covers one T cell receptor beta chain sequence. Antigen unknown. Naive CD8 cells were CD45RO-negative, positively selected for CCR7, excluding terminally differentiated effector memory CD45RA+ cells. Donors comprised only Caucasian adults living in Nashville, Tennessee. This specimen comes from a study of shared clonotypes between healthy human individuals. Overall study context: Used for every donor were three CD4 naive, three CD4 memory, two CD8 naive and one CD8 memory plate.

Broader study findings: The sole specimen, blood, was sampled, and tissue repertoires likely differ. With four donors compared, 4.5% to 6.5% of naive CD4 clonotypes were shared.

V was pared by 3 bases and J by 4 bases, with 12 bases between. The CDR3 is 14 residues long. CDR1 is SNHLY, CDR2 FYNNEI, per germline. Method: immunoSEQ multiplex PCR; TCRdb's copy keeps in-frame clones and lacks some. The top ten hold around 1.7% of the sample, which has around 1.9 million clones, around 93% seen once. Material for sequencing was naive CD8+ T cells from PBMCs. This chain connects TRBV2 to TRBJ1-1; D ambiguous. The source of this sequence is a man between 18 and 29 years old in good health. Some clones in this sample may be carry-over from other donors' samples. This CDR3 reads CASSESIILTEAFF. CDR3 sequence (DNA): TGTGCCAGCAGTGAGTCCATTATCCTCACTGAAGCTTTCTTT.